This entry features one T cell receptor (beta chain) sequence. The clone's antigen remains unknown. Base quality data are lacking; no much larger clone is found one base away. This specimen comes from a study of T-cell memory formation after mild COVID-19 (TCRdb year 2021). Study-wide context: TCR sequence clusters from the two donors were found to be largely donor specific. Two young, previously healthy adult volunteers, one female and one male, were included in the cohort. In a couple of donors, T-cell clones that expanded and contracted after mild COVID-19 were tracked by sequencing TCRalpha and TCRbeta repertoires over time. Paper-wide results and their limitations: The second-wave clones that peaked on day 37 were not confirmed to be SARS-CoV-2 specific. From day 15 to 85, contracting clones showed balanced CD4/CD8 phenotypes, whereas a second wave of clones that expanded from day 15 to 37 leaned towards CD4+. The study covered only two mild cases, and larger cohorts including severe cases with pre-infection samples were considered necessary. Some responding clones were found in pre-infection memory, which suggests that pre-existing cross-reactive memory T cells took part in the SARS-CoV-2 response. Contracting CD4+ clones appeared mostly in the CM and EM memory subsets, whereas CD8+ clones were enriched in EMRA.

PBMCs were isolated by Ficoll-Paque density gradient centrifugation. The sample was run on an Illumina NovaSeq 6000. Using 5'RACE with constant-segment primers, TCRalpha and TCRbeta cDNA libraries were constructed, with sample barcodes and unique molecular identifiers added in the process. Trizol reagent was used to extract RNA from every sample. Amplification of the libraries took two PCR steps, and the second step added a second sample barcode plus Illumina TruSeq adapters. The libraries were sequenced on an Illumina NovaSeq using 2 x 150 bp paired-end reads. The original pipeline was this. Reads were demultiplexed and collapsed into UMI-guided consensus sequences with migec v1.2.7. Using mixcr v2.1.11, UMI consensuses were aligned to TRA and TRB V and J templates and then assembled into clonotypes. A clonotype was counted as expanded or contracted only if both edgeR and NoisET called the change significant, with noise models trained on biological replicates. edgeR calls used a false discovery rate-adjusted p below 0.01 and a log2 fold-change threshold of 1. PCA with hierarchical clustering of max-normalized trajectories of the 1000 most abundant clonotypes was used as exploratory dynamics analysis. Separately sequenced CD4+ and CD8+ repertoires were used to assign a CD4 or CD8 phenotype to each responding clone. Using fastp trimming at Q25 and MiXCR clonotype assembly, TCRdb reanalyzed the public sequencing data and kept in-frame beta chains. Every CDR3 protein is listed once, alongside the most common genes and DNA of its rows. TCRdb, rather than the study authors, made the V and J calls. The table for this sample lists approximately 260,000 distinct CDR3 sequences; about a sixth of them were counted only once. The ten largest clones represent approximately 23% of the sample.

Per the germline V gene, MNHEY is the CDR1 and SVGAGI is the CDR2. The V and J ends are trimmed by 6 bases and 7 bases, leaving 12 bases between them. From its cysteine to its phenylalanine, the CDR3 spans 12 amino acids. Of the read, only the CDR3 DNA is kept; its 36 bases are in frame from base 1. The sample was PBMCs or a T cell subset sorted from them (not recorded which). Recombination connected TRBV6-5 to TRBJ1-2; perhaps TRBD1 is the D gene, with 6 bases matching. This sequence was found in a man between 18 and 35 years old who had mild COVID-19 (a few samples of this study predate the infection). The sample titles of this study are shuffled in the database, so cell type and time point are left out; the donor was told from shared clones. The DNA sequence follows: TGTGCCAGCAGAAGGGGGACTTTTGGCTACACCTTC. Its protein product is CASRRGTFGYTF.